This T cell receptor (beta chain) was profiled in a study of Graves' ophthalmopathy and Graves' hyperthyroidism. This clonotype was counted at least ten times. Amplified TCR beta CDR3 regions were obtained using RNA transcripts as template. First-round RT-PCR used HTBI primers; second-round multiplex PCR followed. A single record per CDR3 protein comes from TCRdb applying MiXCR to the multiplex PCR reads. The sample lists 350,000 to 450,000 distinct CDR3 sequences; approximately 20% were seen once. Per the germline V gene, CDR1 is MDHEN and CDR2 is SYDVKM. The CDR3 length is 13 residues. V lost 1 base, J lost 5 bases, and 9 bases lay in between.

The chain has TRBV28 and TRBJ2-7; no definite D call. Input material: peripheral blood. The clonotype originates from a woman aged 18-29 years with Graves' ophthalmopathy. Here the CDR3 reads CASSLSPLNEQYF. The CDR3 region has the DNA TGTGCCAGCAGTTTATCCCCACTGAACGAGCAGTACTTC.